This T cell receptor beta chain was captured in a study of T cells in Graves' hyperthyroidism and ophthalmopathy. The germline V and J ends were trimmed by 8 bases and 0 bases, with 17 bases remaining between them. CDR1 is SQVTM, CDR2 ANQGSEA, per germline. The length of the CDR3 is 16 residues. This clonotype showed up many times. Amplified TCR beta CDR3 regions came from RNA transcripts. The HTBI primer set was used in a first-round RT-PCR of the TCR CDR3. TCRdb re-analysed the multiplex PCR reads in MiXCR, keeping a single row per CDR3 protein. Here the sample spans over 250,000 distinct CDR3 sequences, 25% to 30% being singletons.

The chain combines TRBV29-1 with TRBJ2-6; D possibly uses TRBD1 or TRBD2 (5 bases each). The sample was blood. The TCR comes from a man in his forties or fifties with Graves' hyperthyroidism that later progressed to Graves' ophthalmopathy. The CDR3 nucleotides are TGCAGCATACCGGGACGGTTGAGCTCTGGGGCCAACGTCCTGACTTTC. As protein: CSIPGRLSSGANVLTF.